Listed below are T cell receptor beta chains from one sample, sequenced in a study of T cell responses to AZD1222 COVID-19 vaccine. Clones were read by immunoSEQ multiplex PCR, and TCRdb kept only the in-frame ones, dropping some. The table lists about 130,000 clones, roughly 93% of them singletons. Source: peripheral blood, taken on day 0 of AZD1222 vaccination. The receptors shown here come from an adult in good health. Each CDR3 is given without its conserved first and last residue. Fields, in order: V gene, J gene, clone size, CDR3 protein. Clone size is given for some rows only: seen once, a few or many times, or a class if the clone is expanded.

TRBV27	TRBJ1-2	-	ASSSGLGANYGYT
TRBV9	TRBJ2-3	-	ASSVVGSETDTQY
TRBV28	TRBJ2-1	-	ASSLPGSRYNEQF
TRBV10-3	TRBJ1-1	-	AISEFTEAF
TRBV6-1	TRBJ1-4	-	ASSALLRVTNEKLF
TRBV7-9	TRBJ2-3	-	ASSLALAGFTDTQY
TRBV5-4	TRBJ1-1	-	ASTKRGDTEAF
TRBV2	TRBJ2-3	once	ASRPGTDTQY
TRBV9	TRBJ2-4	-	AMRGQGFKEGTKNIQY
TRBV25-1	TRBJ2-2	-	ASSHPGPGTGELF
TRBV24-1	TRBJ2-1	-	ATSDLETSEPSYNEQF
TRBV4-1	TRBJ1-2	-	ASSQGEQLAYGYT
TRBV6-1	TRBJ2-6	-	ASSEDRVNVLT
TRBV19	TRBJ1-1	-	ASSMGRENTEAF
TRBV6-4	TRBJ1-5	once	ASSASGTDSNQPQH
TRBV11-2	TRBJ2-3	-	ASSFFGGRSTDTQY
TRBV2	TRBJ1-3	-	ASSGQGAPSGNTIY
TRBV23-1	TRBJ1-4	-	ASSQFHPGQGEKLF
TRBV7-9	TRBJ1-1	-	ASSLGDGTEAF
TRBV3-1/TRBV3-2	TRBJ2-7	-	ASSRDRAYEQY
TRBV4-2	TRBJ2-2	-	ASSQIGDRGSPGELF